This T cell receptor (beta chain) was found in a study of blood T cell repertoires in COVID-19. Looking at the study overall: PBMCs, B-cell-depleted T cells, or T cells were the source of the cDNA or gDNA that made up the material.

TCRdb keeps only in-frame clones here, not all; method: immunoSEQ multiplex PCR. The profile covers about 56,000 clones, with about 85% appearing a single time and roughly 13% taken by the ten largest. The clonotype comes from an elderly woman with acute or convalescent COVID-19. Source material: peripheral blood.

CDR3 sequence (DNA): TGTGCCAGTAGGGATCAGGGACAGACCAATCAGCCCCAGCATTTT. Translating it yields CASRDQGQTNQPQHF. V is TRBV19 and J is TRBJ1-5; 7 bases fit TRBD1. The V and J ends lost 6 bases and 3 bases, in that order; junction bases with no gene match: 8. Looked up from germline, CDR1 is LNHDA and CDR2 is SQIVND (reference sequence). There are 15 residues in the CDR3.